The rows below give T cell receptor beta chains drawn from one sample of a study of T cell responses to AZD1222 COVID-19 vaccine. The assay was immunoSEQ multiplex PCR, and TCRdb's table has in-frame clones only and misses some. The table records 90,000 to 120,000 clones, over 80% of them present only once. Sequences were derived from peripheral blood, sampled 28 days after the second AZD1222 dose. The source is an adult who received the AZD1222 COVID-19 vaccine. CDR3s leave out the opening cysteine and the closing phenylalanine or tryptophan. The size of a clone is reported for some rows only, either as once, few or many, or as a class for expanded clones.

V gene	J gene	clone size	CDR3 protein
TRBV19	TRBJ2-1	NA	ASSGSRTRGGNEQF
TRBV6-5	TRBJ2-5	NA	ASSYLVTGKETQY
TRBV6-1	TRBJ1-2	NA	ASSEASGPDYGYT
TRBV24-1	TRBJ2-7	NA	ATSDLGQSTYEQY
TRBV5-6	TRBJ2-5	NA	ASSLGPQETQY
TRBV10-1	TRBJ2-7	once	ASSHTNSYEQY
TRBV4-1	TRBJ1-5	NA	ASSQEWGVYSNQPQH
TRBV11-2	TRBJ2-7	NA	ASSLAGSFYEQY
TRBV6-5	TRBJ2-3	NA	ASSSLSGTSTDTQY
TRBV11-3	TRBJ2-7	NA	ASSLFPGQGCEQY
TRBV14	TRBJ1-2	NA	ASSQEQGLGGYT
TRBV7-8	TRBJ1-5	NA	ASSLDSAGGTQPQH
TRBV29-1	TRBJ1-3	NA	SVEDRKGGLYGNTIY
TRBV19	TRBJ2-2	NA	ASSTALTPANTGELF
TRBV28	TRBJ2-3	NA	ASSLSGTSGAQY
TRBV28	TRBJ1-3	NA	ASRAPGGINTIY
TRBV3-1/TRBV3-2	TRBJ2-5	NA	ASSHGRGGANQETQY
TRBV7-9	TRBJ1-4	NA	ASSLDSGRNEKLF
TRBV4-1	TRBJ1-1	few	ASSRGPAGSDLEAF
TRBV21-1	TRBJ1-5	NA	ASSKERGTGIYSNQPQH
TRBV6-5	TRBJ1-1	NA	ASSYAGTLNTEAF
TRBV2	TRBJ2-7	once	ASSEVRLMVYEQY
TRBV6-1	TRBJ2-3	NA	ASSELPGSDTQY
TRBV3-1/TRBV3-2	TRBJ1-4	NA	ASSLYSTNEKLF
TRBV4-1	TRBJ2-7	NA	ASSQDWSSYEQY
TRBV5-6	TRBJ2-1	NA	ASSRDRRSSYNEQF
TRBV15	TRBJ1-2	NA	ATSGRDRGRYT
TRBV23-1	TRBJ1-5	NA	ASSLGAYQPQH
TRBV7-9	TRBJ2-7	NA	ASSPLGFGPVDYEQY
TRBV18	TRBJ1-2	NA	ASSAGTNYGYT
TRBV6-5	TRBJ2-7	NA	ATMAGPSEQY
TRBV30	TRBJ2-1	NA	AWGSGSSYNEQF
TRBV5-1	TRBJ2-5	once	ASSSGQGALGSRETQY
TRBV9	TRBJ2-1	NA	ASSVGVVNEQF
TRBV4-1	TRBJ2-7	NA	ASSHEDVSYEQY
TRBV6-1	TRBJ1-5	NA	ASSEVRQPQH
TRBV21-1	TRBJ2-6	NA	ASSKCRDRGPNGANVLT
TRBV30	TRBJ2-1	NA	AWSSGLAGYNEQF
TRBV14	TRBJ2-3	NA	ASSQQTGPRDTQY
TRBV5-6	TRBJ1-3	NA	ASSLVRGSSGNTIY
TRBV7-2	TRBJ2-7	NA	ASSPGSWTSYEQY
TRBV19	TRBJ2-7	NA	ASSLSAGPLYEQY